The 21 T cell receptor beta chains below come from one sample, sequenced in a study of shared clonotypes between healthy human individuals. Data came from immunoSEQ multiplex PCR; TCRdb stores just in-frame clones and leaves some out. The sample contains roughly 330,000 clones, around two thirds of which appear only once. Source material: memory CD4+ T cells sorted from blood. Subset described: CD45RA-negative fraction. These receptors all come from a man in his thirties or forties in good health.

A note on this clone: One end of the junction does not line up with germline, which may come from a read error. This chain joins TRBV2 and TRBJ2-7; D might be TRBD1 (6 bases). The CDR3 sequence is 14 residues long. CDR1 and CDR2 (germline): SNHLY, FYNNEI. The CDR3 nucleotides are TGTGCCAGCATTCTGGAGACAGGTTCCTCCGAGCAGTACTTC. Its translation is CASILETGSSEQYF.

In its sample, this clone was seen once. The CDR3 DNA follows: TGCGCCAGCAGCCAAAACAGAGGTATTAATGAAAAACTGTTTTTT. Its protein is CASSQNRGINEKLFF. The rearrangement links TRBV5-1 to TRBJ1-4, with D uncertain. The CDR3 sequence is 15 residues long. Looked up from germline, CDR1 is SGHRS and CDR2 is YFSETQ. The V and J ends lost 4 bases and 4 bases respectively, with 14 bases between them.

This chain links TRBV29-1 with TRBJ1-5, with D unresolved. The germline V and J ends were trimmed by 0 bases and 4 bases, with 7 bases remaining between them. CDR3 size: 13 residues. Germline values: CDR1 SQVTM, CDR2 ANQGSEA. CDR3 bases: TGCAGCGTTGAAGAGGGAGAGAATCAGCCCCAGCATTTT. This codes for CSVEEGENQPQHF.

Details on this clone: This specimen includes other DNA sequences encoding the same CDR3. V and J are TRBV5-1 and TRBJ2-7; D is ambiguous. Trimming took 0 bases from V and 1 from J, leaving 8 bases between them. The germline V gene encodes CDR1 SGHRS and CDR2 YFSETQ. This CDR3 spans 14 amino acids. For the CDR3, the DNA is TGCGCCAGCAGCTTGGACGGACCGTCCTACGAGCAGTACTTC. Its protein is CASSLDGPSYEQYF.

The gene calls are TRBV25-1 and TRBJ1-5; D possibly corresponds to TRBD1 (6 bases). Germline loops: CDR1 MGHDK, CDR2 SYGVNS. Trimming shortened V by 6 bases and J by 0 bases, and 15 bases separated the two germline ends. There are 16 residues in the CDR3. CDR3 DNA sequence: TGTGCCAGCAGCAAGACAGGAGACTATAGCAATCAGCCCCAGCATTTT. It specifies CASSKTGDYSNQPQHF.

The chain links TRBV18 to TRBJ2-2; 8 nucleotides agree with TRBD1. The V segment lost 3 bases and the J segment 7 bases; nucleotides outside the gene matches: 7. The CDR3 has 15 residues. CDR1 and CDR2 from the germline V gene are KGHSH and LQKENI. The CDR3 DNA is TGTGCCAGCTCACCGACCAGGGGGCTAGGCGGGGAGCTGTTTTTT. It yields the protein CASSPTRGLGGELFF.

The V and J genes are TRBV7-6 and TRBJ1-1; no reliable D call. Germline CDR1 and CDR2: SGHVS and FNYEAQ. Deletions cut 4 bases from V and 4 bases from J, with 13 bases between. The CDR3 is 14 residues long. This CDR3 is CASSYGDLGTEAFF. CDR3 DNA: TGTGCCAGCAGCTACGGGGATCTGGGCACTGAAGCTTTCTTT. The variable domain in full, completed from reference TRBV7-6 and TRBJ1-1, reads GAGVSQSPRYKVTKRGQDVALRCDPISGHVSLYWYRQALGQGPEFLTYFNYEAQQDKSGLPNDRFSAERPEGSISTLTIQRTEQRDSAMYRCASSYGDLGTEAFFGQGTRLTVV.

The gene calls are TRBV29-1 and TRBJ2-7; TRBD2 aligns across 13 bases. V lost 3 bases and J lost 7; bases outside the gene matches: 3. The CDR3 contains 13 residues. Germline CDR1 reads SQVTM; CDR2 reads ANQGSEA. The CDR3 bases are TGCAGCGTTGAGACTAGCGGGAGGTTTGAGCAGTACTTC. This codes for CSVETSGRFEQYF.

This chain links TRBV9 with TRBJ2-1; D might be TRBD2 (6 bases). Germline V gene lookup returns CDR1 SGDLS and CDR2 YYNGEE. V gave up 4 bases and J gave up 4 bases, with 18 bases separating them. This CDR3 has 16 amino acids. This chain's CDR3 is CASSKGGLVGYNEQFF. The CDR3 bases are TGTGCCAGCAGCAAAGGAGGGCTAGTGGGTTACAATGAGCAGTTCTTC.

This rearrangement joins TRBV4-3 to TRBJ2-1, with 10 bases that match TRBD1. The CDR3 has 15 residues. Trimming removed 4 bases from V and 5 bases from J; junction bases left unmatched: 5. CDR1 and CDR2 (germline): LGHNA, YSLEER. The CDR3 here is CASSPGTGVNNEQFF. DNA for the CDR3: TGCGCCAGCAGCCCGGGGACAGGGGTTAACAATGAGCAGTTCTTC.

The chain is built from TRBV11-3 and TRBJ2-1, with 9 bases that match TRBD2. Germline CDR1 SGHNT, CDR2 YENEEA. This CDR3 region has 16 residues. V was clipped by 5 bases and J by 4 bases; unmatched bases: 9. The CDR3 bases are TGTGCCAGCAGCGGTCTGGGGACTAGCCAGTACAATGAGCAGTTCTTC. The encoded protein is CASSGLGTSQYNEQFF.

Only a few counts were recorded for this clone. The rearrangement joins TRBV11-3 to TRBJ2-2; tentative D call: TRBD2 (6 bases). The CDR3 has 17 residues. Germline V gene sequence: CDR1 SGHNT, CDR2 YENEEA. With 1 base removed from V and 8 bases from J, the gap between germline ends came to 20 bases. CDR3 DNA sequence: TGTGCCAGCAGCTTAGTCGGGACTCTCAACGTTCCGGGGGAGCTGTTTTTT. This sequence encodes CASSLVGTLNVPGELFF.

This clone was detected only a few times. The chain carries TRBV19 and TRBJ1-2, with D possibly TRBD1 on 5 matching bases. The CDR3 length is 13 residues. Germline V gene lookup returns CDR1 LNHDA and CDR2 SQIVND (reference sequence). V lost 4 bases, J lost 4 bases, and 10 bases lay in between. CDR3 residues: CASSKGRFYGYTF. CDR3 sequence (DNA): TGTGCCAGTAGTAAGGGACGGTTCTATGGCTACACCTTC.

Comments on this clone: In the same sample, other DNA sequences code for this CDR3. The chain links TRBV18 to TRBJ1-2, with a weak D call TRBD1 (6 bases). In germline, CDR1 is KGHSH, CDR2 LQKENI. The CDR3 is made up of 16 amino acids. V was pared by 6 bases and J by 7 bases, with 24 bases between. The CDR3 nucleotides read TGTGCCAGCTCGTCTCCGGGTCGGGGGGCGTACTCTGGCTACACCTTC. This encodes CASSSPGRGAYSGYTF.

The chain links TRBV7-2 to TRBJ2-3; D remains ambiguous. V shed 5 bases and J shed 2 bases, with 11 bases lying between them. The germline V gene encodes CDR1 SGHTA and CDR2 FQGNSA. The CDR3 has 14 residues. The DNA for the CDR3 is TGTGCCAGCAGCCTTTTCCACGACACAGATACGCAGTATTTT. It yields the protein CASSLFHDTDTQYF.

The chain's CDR3 is CASSVVSSGASRELFF. The DNA for the CDR3 is TGTGCCAGCAGCGTAGTTTCTAGCGGGGCCTCGCGGGAGCTGTTTTTT. The J gene is TRBJ2-2, the V gene TRBV9, with TRBD2 matching 9 bases. There are 16 residues in the CDR3. V was pared by 0 bases and J by 9 bases, with 9 bases of the junction left unmatched. Germline V gene data show CDR1 as SGDLS and CDR2 as YYNGEE.

The chain has TRBV27 and TRBJ2-1; 9 bases match TRBD2. With V trimmed by 6 bases and J by 4 bases, 7 bases remained unmatched. The CDR3 extends over 15 amino acids. Germline V CDR1 and CDR2: MNHEY, SMNVEV (reference sequence). DNA for the CDR3: TGTGCCAGCAGCCCCGGGACTAGCCCGTACAATGAGCAGTTCTTC. Translating it yields CASSPGTSPYNEQFF.

The gene calls are TRBV6-6 and TRBJ2-1; a possible D gene is TRBD2 (5 bases). The V end lost 5 bases, the J end lost 5 bases, and 13 bases lay between the germline ends. This CDR3 has 14 residues. Germline loops: CDR1 MNHNY, CDR2 SVGAGI (reference sequence). The CDR3 sequence is CASSTRRFDNEQFF. CDR3 nucleotides: TGTGCCAGCAGTACGAGGAGGTTCGACAATGAGCAGTTCTTC.

The chain has TRBV6-5 and TRBJ1-2; D is uncertain. This CDR3 is 13 amino acids long. Between the trimmed V and J ends, which lost 9 bases and 3 bases, there was a span of 14 bases. CDR1 is MNHEY and CDR2 is SVGAGI in the germline V gene. CDR3 nucleotides: TGTGCCAGTACCGGACCCGGATACTATGGCTACACCTTC. Translating gives CASTGPGYYGYTF.

This clone was recorded a few times. This chain connects TRBV10-3 to TRBJ1-5, with 8 bases matching TRBD1. J gave up 0 bases and V 6 bases, and 4 bases lay outside the gene matches. CDR3 length: 15 amino acids. Germline V gene data show CDR1 as ENHRY and CDR2 as SYGVKD. In DNA form, the CDR3 reads TGTGCCATCAGAAAGACAGGGGATAGCAATCAGCCCCAGCATTTT. Amino acids: CAIRKTGDSNQPQHF.

V gene TRBV5-1 combines with J gene TRBJ2-7; possible D gene TRBD2, 6 bases. This CDR3 has 14 residues. CDR1 is SGHRS, CDR2 YFSETQ, per germline. V lost 4 bases to trimming and J lost 0 bases, with 11 bases between them. DNA for the CDR3: TGCGCCAGCAGCCCTATCGGGAGCTCCTACGAGCAGTACTTC. Translated: CASSPIGSSYEQYF.